The source of this T cell receptor beta chain is a study of control samples from healthy donors and cancer patients. Sequenced by immunoSEQ multiplex PCR; TCRdb stores in-frame clones only, minus some. The sample has roughly 120,000 clones, roughly nine tenths seen once; the top ten hold less than 9%. The CDR3 is 12 amino acids. The germline V gene encodes CDR1 MDHEN and CDR2 SYDVKM. Trimming took 7 bases from V and 2 from J, leaving 8 bases between them. V gene TRBV28 combines with J gene TRBJ1-2; unclear D gene. Input material: blood. This TCR was sampled from a young woman in good health. The CDR3 here is CASTPTNYGYTF. The CDR3 nucleotides read TGTGCCAGCACCCCAACAAACTATGGCTACACCTTC.